What follows are 24 T cell receptor beta chains derived from one specimen sequenced in a study of blood T cell repertoires in COVID-19. Clones were sequenced by immunoSEQ multiplex PCR, and TCRdb holds only the in-frame ones, with some missing. The table has 150,000 to 200,000 clones, around 86% seen once; the top ten hold roughly 7.5%. Sequencing input: peripheral blood. These TCRs come from a woman aged 65 to 85 with COVID-19, enrolled during active disease.

The rearrangement links TRBV28 to TRBJ1-1; D is ambiguous. Germline V gives CDR1 MDHEN, CDR2 SYDVKM. V was clipped by 1 base and J by 5 bases, with 11 bases between them. The CDR3 covers 14 residues. The CDR3 sequence is CASSLSWQKTEAFF. The CDR3 DNA reads as TGTGCCAGCAGTTTATCCTGGCAGAAAACTGAAGCTTTCTTT.

The rearrangement links TRBV15 to TRBJ2-7, with D perhaps TRBD2 (6 bases). Germline V lookup: CDR1 LNHNV, CDR2 YYDKDF (reference sequence). V lost 0 bases and J lost 2, with 11 bases in between. The CDR3 covers 15 residues. This CDR3 is CATSREIAETYEQYF. The CDR3 coding sequence is TGTGCCACCAGCAGAGAAATAGCGGAAACCTACGAGCAGTACTTC.

V and J are TRBV19 and TRBJ1-2, with a possible D match to TRBD1 (6 bases). V was trimmed by 6 bases and J by 3 bases, leaving 17 bases between them. This CDR3 has 15 amino acids. Germline values: CDR1 LNHDA, CDR2 SQIVND (reference sequence). The CDR3 sequence: CASRLRTVYDYGYTF. CDR3 in DNA: TGTGCCAGTAGGCTACGGACAGTCTACGACTATGGCTACACCTTC.

The chain is built from TRBV27 and TRBJ2-1, with 9 bases lining up with TRBD1. Per the germline V gene, CDR1 is MNHEY and CDR2 is SMNVEV (reference sequence). This CDR3 is built from 17 residues. Germline trimming cut 5 bases from V and 5 bases from J; bases unmatched to any gene: 13. Here the CDR3 reads CASSPNRPGTGNNEQFF. In DNA form, the CDR3 reads TGTGCCAGCAGTCCAAACCGTCCCGGGACAGGGAACAATGAGCAGTTCTTC.

This clone came up a few times. The chain uses TRBV19 and TRBJ2-3; D is undetermined. The CDR3 has 14 amino acids. Germline CDR1 and CDR2: LNHDA and SQIVND (reference sequence). V was clipped by 7 bases and J by 6 bases, with 17 bases between them. The CDR3 region is CASNRGDYVDTQYF. In nucleotides, the CDR3 is TGTGCCAGTAACCGCGGAGATTACGTGGATACGCAGTATTTT. Using reference TRBV19 and TRBJ2-3 for the parts outside the CDR3, the full variable domain is DGGITQSPKYLFRKEGQNVTLSCEQNLNHDAMYWYRQDPGQGLRLIYYSQIVNDFQKGDIAEGYSVSREKKESFPLTVTSAQKNPTAFYLCASNRGDYVDTQYFGPGTRLTVL.

The rearrangement joins TRBV6-5 to TRBJ1-3, with D possibly being TRBD1 (6 bases). CDR3 size: 13 residues. Trimming stripped 6 bases from V and 4 bases from J, with 10 bases between. Germline V CDR1 and CDR2: MNHEY, SVGAGI. The CDR3 DNA reads as TGTGCCAGCAGAACAGGGTCGGGAAACACCATATATTTT. As protein: CASRTGSGNTIYF.

The chain is built from TRBV5-6 and TRBJ2-2, with a weak D call TRBD1 (6 bases). This CDR3 has 15 residues. CDR1 SGHDT and CDR2 YYEEEE come from the germline V gene. The V end lost 2 bases, the J end lost 4 bases, and 12 bases lay between the germline ends. The CDR3 DNA is TGTGCCAGCAGCTTTGGTACAGGGTTCACCGGGGAGCTGTTTTTT. Amino acids: CASSFGTGFTGELFF.

There are a few counts of this clone. The chain links TRBV7-2 to TRBJ2-1, with TRBD1 matching 9 bases. The trim removed 4 bases at V and 8 bases at J, leaving 9 bases unmatched. CDR1 SGHTA and CDR2 FQGNSA come from the germline V gene. This CDR3 has 15 residues. In nucleotides, the CDR3 is TGTGCCAGCAGCTACAAGACAGGGGGGGGCGATGAGCAGTTCTTC. As protein: CASSYKTGGGDEQFF.

The V gene is TRBV27, the J gene TRBJ1-1; 7 nucleotides agree with TRBD1. V shed 5 bases and J 1 base; nucleotides not matched to a gene: 4. CDR1 is MNHEY and CDR2 is SMNVEV in the germline V gene (reference sequence). The CDR3 has 14 amino acids. CDR3 loop: CASSPRQGNTEAFF. The DNA of the CDR3 is TGTGCCAGCAGTCCCCGACAGGGGAACACTGAAGCTTTCTTT.

This clone was found once. The V gene is TRBV15, the J gene TRBJ2-7; TRBD1 aligns across 9 bases. The ends lost 1 base at V and 3 bases at J; junction bases unmatched: 1. The CDR3 runs 14 residues. The V gene's germline CDR1 is LNHNV and CDR2 YYDKDF (reference sequence). The CDR3 spells CATSRVTGGYEQYF. The DNA for the CDR3 is TGTGCCACCAGCAGAGTGACAGGGGGCTACGAGCAGTACTTC.

The rearrangement joins TRBV4-3 to TRBJ2-1; 7 positions match TRBD1. V was clipped by 3 bases and J by 9 bases; unmatched bases: 8. The V gene's germline CDR1 is LGHNA and CDR2 YSLEER. The CDR3 spans 14 residues. In nucleotides, the CDR3 is TGCGCCAGCAGCCAGTCCACAGGGGCCGGTGAGCAGTTCTTC. Amino acid sequence: CASSQSTGAGEQFF.

J is TRBJ2-2 and V is TRBV7-2, with TRBD2 as a possible D gene (6 bases). The germline V and J ends were trimmed by 5 bases and 5 bases, with 15 bases remaining between them. There are 15 residues in the CDR3. Germline values: CDR1 SGHTA, CDR2 FQGNSA. This chain's CDR3 is CASSPRLVGTGELFF. CDR3 DNA sequence: TGTGCCAGCAGCCCGCGACTAGTGGGGACCGGGGAGCTGTTTTTT.

This clone came up a few times. The V and J genes are TRBV19 and TRBJ2-7; possibly TRBD2 for D (5 bases). Trimming shortened V by 2 bases and J by 2 bases, and 10 bases separated the two germline ends. The V gene's germline CDR1 is LNHDA and CDR2 SQIVND (reference sequence). The CDR3 is 14 amino acids. CDR3 sequence: CASSIRLSPYEQYF. The CDR3, as DNA: TGTGCCAGTAGTATACGACTATCTCCCTACGAGCAGTACTTC. The whole variable domain, remainder taken from reference TRBV19 and TRBJ2-7, is DGGITQSPKYLFRKEGQNVTLSCEQNLNHDAMYWYRQDPGQGLRLIYYSQIVNDFQKGDIAEGYSVSREKKESFPLTVTSAQKNPTAFYLCASSIRLSPYEQYFGPGTRLTVT.

The CDR3 is CASSKTGNSNQPQHF. The CDR3 DNA is TGTGCCAGCAGTAAGACAGGGAATAGCAATCAGCCCCAGCATTTT. V and J are TRBV27 and TRBJ1-5; 7 bases fit TRBD1. Germline V gives CDR1 MNHEY, CDR2 SMNVEV (reference sequence). The CDR3 totals 15 residues. V lost 5 bases to trimming and J lost 0 bases; unmatched junction nucleotides: 4.

The genes are TRBV7-9 and TRBJ1-6; 7 bases line up with TRBD1. There are 16 residues in the CDR3. The germline CDR1 and CDR2 sequences are SEHNR and FQNEAQ (reference sequence). V lost 1 base to trimming and J lost 2 bases; unmatched junction nucleotides: 2. Here the CDR3 reads CASSLGQGAYNSPLHF. For the CDR3, the DNA is TGTGCCAGCAGCTTAGGACAGGGTGCCTATAATTCACCCCTCCACTTT.

This clone was detected only a few times. The chain is built from TRBV30 and TRBJ1-1; 7 bases fit TRBD1. There are 10 residues in the CDR3. Unmatched junction bases numbered 5, after V lost 8 bases and J lost 8 bases. Germline CDR1 and CDR2: GTSNPN and SVGIG (reference sequence). In DNA, the CDR3 is TGTGCCGTACAGGGGCGGGAAGCTTTCTTT. Translating gives CAVQGREAFF.

This chain uses TRBV11-2 with TRBJ2-1, with TRBD2 matching 10 bases. This CDR3 is built from 20 residues. Per the germline V gene, CDR1 is SGHAT and CDR2 is FQNNGV. Trimming at V came to 0 bases and at J to 4 bases, leaving 15 bases not matched to a gene. The CDR3 bases are TGTGCCAGCAGCTTAGAAACTCCCGCACCCGGACTAGCGGTTTACAATGAGCAGTTCTTC. The encoded protein is CASSLETPAPGLAVYNEQFF. Drawing the rest from reference TRBV11-2 and TRBJ2-1, the complete variable domain is EAGVAQSPRYKIIEKRQSVAFWCNPISGHATLYWYQQILGQGPKLLIQFQNNGVVDDSQLPKDRFSAERLKGVDSTLKIQPAKLEDSAVYLCASSLETPAPGLAVYNEQFFGPGTRLTVL.

The chain combines TRBV6-6 with TRBJ2-3; weak D call: TRBD2 (6 bases). V gave up 4 bases and J gave up 5 bases, with 13 bases separating them. From germline, CDR1 is MNHNY and CDR2 SVGAGI (reference sequence). The CDR3 length is 14 residues. CDR3 nucleotides: TGTGCCAGCAGTTTGGCTAGCGAGGAAGATACGCAGTATTTT. Translating gives CASSLASEEDTQYF.

This clone has just a few counts. The chain combines TRBV28 with TRBJ2-7, with 7 bases fitting TRBD1. CDR1 and CDR2 (germline): MDHEN, SYDVKM. V gave up 8 bases and J gave up 8 bases; unmatched junction bases: 12. The CDR3 has 13 amino acids. CDR3 region: CASDPRQGNKQYF. In DNA form, the CDR3 reads TGTGCCAGCGATCCCAGACAGGGCAATAAGCAGTACTTC.

The rearrangement uses TRBV14 and TRBJ1-6; 8 bases are a match to TRBD1. J gave up 7 bases and V 4 bases, and 6 bases lay outside the gene matches. Germline values: CDR1 SGHDN, CDR2 FVKESK. The CDR3 extends over 15 amino acids. The CDR3 sequence is CASSRTGTGNSPLHF. The CDR3 nucleotides are TGTGCCAGCAGCCGCACCGGGACAGGAAATTCACCCCTCCACTTT.

This rearrangement joins TRBV4-1 to TRBJ1-5; D call uncertain. Germline CDR1 and CDR2: MGHRA and YSYEKL. The CDR3 runs 15 residues. V was trimmed by 5 bases and J by 0 bases, leaving 11 bases between them. CDR3 nucleotide sequence: TGCGCCAGCAGCAGCGGGATTTTTAGCAATCAGCCCCAGCATTTT. It is translated as CASSSGIFSNQPQHF.

The genes are TRBV11-2 and TRBJ2-1; D ambiguous. Between the trimmed V and J ends, which lost 3 bases and 5 bases, there was a span of 11 bases. This CDR3 is built from 14 residues. Germline V lookup: CDR1 SGHAT, CDR2 FQNNGV. CDR3 protein: CASSFLSANNEQFF. The CDR3 DNA is TGTGCCAGCAGCTTCTTGAGTGCGAACAATGAGCAGTTCTTC.

The rearrangement links TRBV6-4 to TRBJ1-1; the D is unclear. Per the germline V gene, CDR1 is MRHNA and CDR2 is SNTAGT. Trimming shortened V by 2 bases and J by 1 base, and 5 bases separated the two germline ends. There are 13 residues in the CDR3. In DNA form, the CDR3 reads TGTGCCAGCAGTGACAACGGGAACACTGAAGCTTTCTTT. Translating it yields CASSDNGNTEAFF.

This clone was seen just once. The chain uses TRBV7-7 and TRBJ2-1, with 8 nucleotides matching TRBD2. This CDR3 is built from 13 residues. CDR1 and CDR2 (germline): SSHAT, FNYEAQ (reference sequence). V lost 3 bases, J lost 8 bases, and 3 bases stayed unmatched. The CDR3 nucleotides are TGTGCCAGCAGCTTGGCGGGAGGTCATGAGCAGTTCTTC. Translated: CASSLAGGHEQFF.